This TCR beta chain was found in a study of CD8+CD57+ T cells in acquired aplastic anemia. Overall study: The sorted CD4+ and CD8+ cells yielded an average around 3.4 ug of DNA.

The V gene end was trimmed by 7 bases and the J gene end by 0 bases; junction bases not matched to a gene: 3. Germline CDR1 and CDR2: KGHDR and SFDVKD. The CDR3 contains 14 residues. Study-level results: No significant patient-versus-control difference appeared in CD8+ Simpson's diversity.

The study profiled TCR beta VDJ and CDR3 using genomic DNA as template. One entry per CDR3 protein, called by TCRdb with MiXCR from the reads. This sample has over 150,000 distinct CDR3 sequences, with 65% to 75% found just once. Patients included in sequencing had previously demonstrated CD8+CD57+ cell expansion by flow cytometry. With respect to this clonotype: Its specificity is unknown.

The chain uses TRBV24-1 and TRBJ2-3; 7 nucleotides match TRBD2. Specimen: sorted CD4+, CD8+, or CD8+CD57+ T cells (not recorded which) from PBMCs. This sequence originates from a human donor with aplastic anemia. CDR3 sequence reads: CATRPGGSTDTQYF. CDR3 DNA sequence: TGTGCCACCAGGCCGGGGGGAAGCACAGATACGCAGTATTTT.